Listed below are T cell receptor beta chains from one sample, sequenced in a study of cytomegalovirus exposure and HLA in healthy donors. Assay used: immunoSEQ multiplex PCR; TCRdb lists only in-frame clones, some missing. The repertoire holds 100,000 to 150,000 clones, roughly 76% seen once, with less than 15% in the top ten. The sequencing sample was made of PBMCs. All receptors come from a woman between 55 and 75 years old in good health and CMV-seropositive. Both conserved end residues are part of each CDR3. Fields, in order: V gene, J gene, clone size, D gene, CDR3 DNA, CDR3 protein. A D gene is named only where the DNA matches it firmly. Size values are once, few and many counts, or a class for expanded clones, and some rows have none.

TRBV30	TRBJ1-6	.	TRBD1	TGTGCCTGGACCCGACAGGGGGACGCACCCCTCCACTTT	CAWTRQGDAPLHF
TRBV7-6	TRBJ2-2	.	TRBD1	TGTGCCAACAGCTCCTCCCTAAGAGGGCTCCATGGGACAGGGAACACCGGGGAGCTGTTTTTT	CANSSSLRGLHGTGNTGELFF
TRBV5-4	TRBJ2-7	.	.	TGTGCCAGCAGCGGGGACTTCTCAAGAGTGGCGTACTTC	CASSGDFSRVAYF
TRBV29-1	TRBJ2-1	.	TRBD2	TGCAGCGTTTCGGGAGGAAATGAGCAGTTCTTC	CSVSGGNEQFF
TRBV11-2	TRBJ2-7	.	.	TGTGCCAGCAGCTTATCGTCCTACGAGCAGTACTTC	CASSLSSYEQYF
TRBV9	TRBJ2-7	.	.	TGTGCCAGCAGCGAGAGGGAAGCAAACGGAGTCGAGCAGTACTTC	CASSEREANGVEQYF
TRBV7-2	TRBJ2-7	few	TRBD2	TGTGCCAGCAGCTTTAGCGGGAGCCCCTACGAGCAGTACTTC	CASSFSGSPYEQYF
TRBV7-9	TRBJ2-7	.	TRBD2	TGTGCCAGCAGCTTAGTGAATAGCGGGGATAGCTCCTACGAGCAGTACTTC	CASSLVNSGDSSYEQYF
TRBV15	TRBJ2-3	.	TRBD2	TGTGCCACCAGCAGAGAGCGGACTAGCAGAGATACGCAGTATTTT	CATSRERTSRDTQYF
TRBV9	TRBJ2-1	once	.	TGTGCCAGCAGCGTAGATAGCGGACGATACAATGAGCAGTTCTTC	CASSVDSGRYNEQFF
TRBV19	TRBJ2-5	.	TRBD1	TGTGCCAGTAGTATACGACAGGGATCATACGAGACCCAGTACTTC	CASSIRQGSYETQYF
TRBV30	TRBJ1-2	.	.	TGTGCCTGGAGTGGCGGATATGGCTACACCTTC	CAWSGGYGYTF
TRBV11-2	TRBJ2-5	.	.	TGTGCCAGCAGCACCCAACGGGAGACCCAGTACTTC	CASSTQRETQYF
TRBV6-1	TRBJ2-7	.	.	TGTGCCAGCAGTGGTCCAGGCTACGAGCAGTACTTC	CASSGPGYEQYF
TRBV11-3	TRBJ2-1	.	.	TGTGCCAGCAGCCCGAGGGGGTACGATGAGCAGTTCTTC	CASSPRGYDEQFF
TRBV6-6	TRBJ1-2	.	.	TGTGCCAGCAGCACCACAGGGATTTACGGCTACACCTTC	CASSTTGIYGYTF
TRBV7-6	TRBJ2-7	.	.	TGTGCCAGCAGCCTGGCCCCAGACGGGGTTCACGAGCAGTACTTC	CASSLAPDGVHEQYF
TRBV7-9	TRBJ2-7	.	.	TGTGCCAGCAGCTTAGGAGACAGGCGCTCCTACGAGCAGTACTTC	CASSLGDRRSYEQYF
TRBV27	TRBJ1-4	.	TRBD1	TGTGCCAGCAGTTTTACCCAGACAGGGGGCGGGAGAAAACTGTTTTTT	CASSFTQTGGGRKLFF
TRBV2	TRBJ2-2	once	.	TGTGCCAGCAGGGAGCGCCCGAACACCGGGGAGCTGTTTTTT	CASRERPNTGELFF
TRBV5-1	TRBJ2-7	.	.	TGCGCCAGCAGCTTCGACATCAGCTCCTACGAGCAGTACTTC	CASSFDISSYEQYF
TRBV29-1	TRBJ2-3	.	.	TGCAGCGTTGTCGGCGGGGCGACAGATACGCAGTATTTT	CSVVGGATDTQYF
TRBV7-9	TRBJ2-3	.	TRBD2	TGTGCCAGCAGCTTAGAGTCGGGGGGTACAGATACGCAGTATTTT	CASSLESGGTDTQYF
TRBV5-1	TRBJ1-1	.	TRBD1	TGCGCCAGCAGAGTACAGGGGCCCAGAACTGAAGCTTTCTTT	CASRVQGPRTEAFF
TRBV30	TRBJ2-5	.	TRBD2	TGTGCCTGGAGATGGAGCGGGGGGGCCGGAGAGACCCAGTACTTC	CAWRWSGGAGETQYF
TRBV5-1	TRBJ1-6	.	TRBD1	TGCGCCAGCAGCTCAACCGGGACAGGGGCTAATTCACCCCTCCACTTT	CASSSTGTGANSPLHF